Below, 29 T cell receptor beta chains from the same sample are listed, as sequenced in a study of early T cells in non-severe SARS-CoV-2 infection. TCRdb reprocessed the 5' RACE reads with MiXCR, giving one entry per CDR3 protein. The sample lists nearly 110,000 distinct CDR3 sequences; around 10% were seen once. The material sequenced was whole blood. Every receptor here comes from an adult who was a healthcare worker with PCR-confirmed SARS-CoV-2 infection or an uninfected control (not recorded which).

This clonotype was picked up many times. This chain joins TRBV24-1 and TRBJ2-7; TRBD2 agrees at 8 bases. With 9 bases clipped from V and 6 bases from J, the junction kept 3 bases outside the gene matches. Germline V lookup: CDR1 KGHDR, CDR2 SFDVKD. This CDR3 has 11 residues. This CDR3 reads CATGTRSEQYF. CDR3 nucleotides: TGTGCCACCGGGACTAGAAGCGAGCAGTACTTC.

J is TRBJ2-3 and V is TRBV12-3 or TRBV12-4; no clear D. The germline V and J ends were trimmed by 7 bases and 2 bases, with 13 bases remaining between them. This CDR3 comprises 14 residues. The CDR3 DNA reads TGTGCCAGCAATGATAAGCAGTACACAGATACGCAGTATTTT. It codes for CASNDKQYTDTQYF.

The sample holds many counts of this clonotype. CDR3 loop: CASSGSGREQFF. The CDR3 DNA is TGCGCCAGCAGCGGGTCGGGCCGTGAGCAGTTCTTC. V and J are TRBV5-1 and TRBJ2-1; D uncertain. Germline CDR1 reads SGHRS; CDR2 reads YFSETQ. V gave up 4 bases and J gave up 9 bases, with 11 bases separating them. The CDR3 is 12 amino acids.

The table lists this clonotype with many counts. The chain joins TRBV6-2 or TRBV6-3 to TRBJ2-7; unclear D gene. Looked up from germline, CDR1 is MNHEY and CDR2 is SVGEGT. V was trimmed by 7 bases and J by 2 bases, leaving 9 bases between them. The CDR3 is 12 residues long. The CDR3 sequence is CASNDKPYEQYF. CDR3 DNA sequence: TGTGCCAGCAACGACAAACCCTACGAGCAGTACTTC.

This clonotype was recorded many times. This chain joins TRBV5-1 and TRBJ2-3; D perhaps matches TRBD2 (6 bases). The CDR3 runs to 16 residues. V was clipped by 3 bases and J by 1 base, with 15 bases between them. Germline V lookup: CDR1 SGHRS, CDR2 YFSETQ. CDR3 coding DNA: TGCGCCAGCAGCTCCGTCGGTAGCGGACGCACAGATACGCAGTATTTT. It translates to CASSSVGSGRTDTQYF. Full variable domain (missing parts from reference TRBV5-1 and TRBJ2-3): KAGVTQTPRYLIKTRGQQVTLSCSPISGHRSVSWYQQTPGQGLQFLFEYFSETQRNKGNFPGRFSGRQFSNSRSEMNVSTLELGDSALYLCASSSVGSGRTDTQYFGPGTRLTVL.

The chain has TRBV18 and TRBJ2-7; 7 bases map to TRBD2. The CDR3 consists of 16 residues. Germline V gene lookup returns CDR1 KGHSH and CDR2 LQKENI. The J segment lost 3 bases and the V segment lost 0 bases, leaving 8 bases of the junction unmatched. CDR3 nucleotide sequence: TGTGCCAGCTCACCACCCCCCGGGGGGATCCTCTACGAGCAGTACTTC. The encoded protein is CASSPPPGGILYEQYF.

The chain uses TRBV10-3 and TRBJ1-2, with TRBD1 as a possible D gene (5 bases). V was clipped by 2 bases and J by 5 bases, with 12 bases between them. From germline, CDR1 is ENHRY and CDR2 SYGVKD. This CDR3 has 14 residues. The CDR3 DNA reads TGTGCCATCAGTGAGGAGGGGTTAGGGTATGGCTACACCTTC. It encodes CAISEEGLGYGYTF.

CDR3 sequence reads: CASSLRLAGSDEQYF. CDR3 DNA sequence: TGTGCCAGCAGCTTGCGGCTAGCGGGATCGGACGAGCAGTACTTC. This chain uses TRBV5-4 with TRBJ2-7; TRBD2 matches at 9 bases. With 1 base clipped from V and 5 bases from J, the junction kept 7 bases outside the gene matches. The CDR3 totals 15 residues. Germline V CDR1 and CDR2: SGHNT, YYREEE (reference sequence).

The CDR3 here is CASSGGQNQPQHF. Written as DNA, the CDR3 is TGTGCCAGCAGTGGCGGACAGAATCAGCCCCAGCATTTT. The genes are TRBV2 and TRBJ1-5; weak D call: TRBD1 (6 bases). Per germline, CDR1 SNHLY and CDR2 FYNNEI. The CDR3 extends over 13 amino acids. V was trimmed by 4 bases and J by 4 bases, leaving 8 bases between them.

This clonotype turned up a few times. The chain recombines TRBV7-2 with TRBJ2-5, with D uncertain. Germline V gene data show CDR1 as SGHTA and CDR2 as FQGNSA. The length of the CDR3 is 14 residues. V was clipped by 2 bases and J by 5 bases, with 12 bases between them. CDR3 nucleotides: TGTGCCAGCAGCTTACGGCTTTTCGAGGAGACCCAGTACTTC. This gives the protein CASSLRLFEETQYF.

CDR3 amino acids: CASSLTLYPADTQYF. As DNA, the CDR3 is TGTGCCAGCAGCTTAACCCTCTACCCCGCAGATACGCAGTATTTT. The chain is built from TRBV11-2 and TRBJ2-3, with unresolved D. Germline V gives CDR1 SGHAT, CDR2 FQNNGV. This CDR3 has 15 residues. V dropped 2 bases and J dropped 4 bases, with 13 bases sitting between them.

This clonotype was counted many times. V usage is TRBV5-4 and J usage is TRBJ2-2; D gene unclear. Trimming stripped 6 bases from V and 1 base from J, with 7 bases between. CDR1 is SGHNT, CDR2 YYREEE, per germline (reference sequence). The CDR3 contains 13 residues. In DNA form, the CDR3 reads TGTGCCAGCACTCCATTGAACACCGGGGAGCTGTTTTTT. It specifies CASTPLNTGELFF.

This clonotype came up a few times. This chain joins TRBV20-1 and TRBJ2-3, with TRBD1 matching over 8 bases. V shed 6 bases, J shed 1 base, and the junction held 6 bases outside the gene matches. CDR3 length equals 14 residues. The germline V gene encodes CDR1 DFQATT and CDR2 SNEGSKA (reference sequence). For the CDR3, the DNA is TGCAGTGCGGGAGACAGGGGACGCACAGATACGCAGTATTTT. Its translation is CSAGDRGRTDTQYF.

This clonotype showed up just a few times. The chain has TRBV5-1 and TRBJ2-1, with D unresolved. Germline V gives CDR1 SGHRS, CDR2 YFSETQ. The CDR3 is 14 amino acids. V lost 2 bases and J lost 8, with 14 bases in between. Here the CDR3 DNA reads TGCGCCAGCAGCTTCCTAGGACCCCTCGATGAGCAGTTCTTC. Protein product: CASSFLGPLDEQFF.

This clonotype was picked up many times. The rearrangement uses TRBV9 and TRBJ2-1, with D uncertain. Between the trimmed V and J ends, which lost 4 bases and 6 bases, there was a span of 8 bases. The CDR3 runs to 12 residues. Germline CDR1 SGDLS, CDR2 YYNGEE. CDR3 sequence (DNA): TGTGCCAGCAGCCCGACAAGCAATGAGCAGTTCTTC. Its protein is CASSPTSNEQFF. Together with reference TRBV9 and TRBJ2-1, the CDR3 gives the full variable domain: DSGVTQTPKHLITATGQRVTLRCSPRSGDLSVYWYQQSLDQGLQFLIQYYNGEERAKGNILERFSAQQFPDLHSELNLSSLELGDSALYFCASSPTSNEQFFGPGTRLTVL.

This clonotype was observed at least ten times. V and J are TRBV6-5 and TRBJ2-7; a possible D gene is TRBD2 (6 bases). CDR1 and CDR2 (germline): MNHEY, SVGAGI. The CDR3 runs to 13 residues. Trimming pared 8 bases from V and 4 bases from J, leaving 15 bases between. CDR3 in amino acids: CASWGGRGYEQYF. In DNA form, the CDR3 reads TGTGCCAGCTGGGGAGGACGGGGATACGAGCAGTACTTC.

This clonotype showed up many times. The chain combines TRBV5-1 with TRBJ2-1, with 7 nucleotides matching TRBD2. Germline V gene sequence: CDR1 SGHRS, CDR2 YFSETQ. V was pared by 6 bases and J by 3 bases, with 18 bases of the junction left unmatched. The CDR3 runs 18 residues. The CDR3 DNA follows: TGCGCCAGCACCGGGACTACAGCCTCTTGGGATCTCTACAATGAGCAGTTCTTC. This sequence encodes CASTGTTASWDLYNEQFF.

This clonotype was recorded many times. This rearrangement joins TRBV5-5 to TRBJ2-7; 11 nucleotides match TRBD2. V dropped 2 bases and J dropped 3; count of bases not matched to a gene: 1. Germline CDR1 is SGHKS and CDR2 is YYEKEE (reference sequence). The CDR3 loop spans 14 amino acids. The chain's CDR3 is CASSLLAGVYEQYF. The CDR3, as DNA: TGTGCCAGCAGCTTACTAGCGGGAGTCTACGAGCAGTACTTC.

This clonotype was picked up a small number of times. The chain links TRBV28 to TRBJ2-1; D perhaps matches TRBD2 (6 bases). The V end lost 5 bases, the J end lost 5 bases, and 19 bases lay between the germline ends. Germline assignment: CDR1 MDHEN and CDR2 SYDVKM. This CDR3 is built from 16 residues. Written as DNA, the CDR3 is TGTGCCAGCAGTCTCGACGGGGGACCACCCCACAATGAGCAGTTCTTC. It codes for CASSLDGGPPHNEQFF. Variable domain in full (rest from reference TRBV28 and TRBJ2-1): DVKVTQSSRYLVKRTGEKVFLECVQDMDHENMFWYRQDPGLGLRLIYFSYDVKMKEKGDIPEGYSVSREKKERFSLILESASTNQTSMYLCASSLDGGPPHNEQFFGPGTRLTVL.

This clonotype was found a few times. The gene calls are TRBV7-2 and TRBJ2-3; unclear D gene. V lost 3 bases and J lost 5, with 9 bases in between. In germline, CDR1 is SGHTA, CDR2 FQGNSA. The CDR3 is 13 residues long. The CDR3 loop reads CASSFKNIDTQYF. In DNA, the CDR3 is TGTGCCAGCAGCTTCAAGAATATAGATACGCAGTATTTT.

The V call is TRBV7-9, the J call TRBJ2-3; no clear D gene. Trimming took off 7 bases at V and 6 bases at J, with 8 bases between the two ends. The CDR3 runs 11 residues. The germline V gene encodes CDR1 SEHNR and CDR2 FQNEAQ (reference sequence). For the CDR3, the DNA is TGTGCCAGCAACGGACCCGATACGCAGTATTTT. Translated, it gives CASNGPDTQYF.

The chain uses TRBV4-1 and TRBJ2-1; 9 bases are a match to TRBD2. Unmatched junction bases numbered 8, after V lost 2 bases and J lost 6 bases. Per germline, CDR1 MGHRA and CDR2 YSYEKL. This CDR3 is 16 amino acids long. DNA of the CDR3: TGCGCCAGCAGCCAACCCGGGGCTAGCGGGATCAATGAGCAGTTCTTC. Encoded protein: CASSQPGASGINEQFF.

This clonotype was detected many times. The chain links TRBV4-3 to TRBJ2-2, with TRBD2 as a possible D gene (5 bases). The CDR3 is made up of 15 amino acids. V lost 5 bases and J lost 4, with 14 bases in between. Looked up from germline, CDR1 is LGHNA and CDR2 is YSLEER. The chain's CDR3 is CASSKLGRGTGELFF. As DNA, the CDR3 is TGCGCCAGCAGCAAACTTGGACGGGGCACCGGGGAGCTGTTTTTT.

Ten or more counts support this clonotype. V gene TRBV18 combines with J gene TRBJ2-4; TRBD2 is a possible D gene (5 bases). The V end was cut by 0 bases, the J end by 9 bases, with 12 bases between. CDR3 length: 14 residues. The germline V gene encodes CDR1 KGHSH and CDR2 LQKENI. The CDR3 DNA reads as TGTGCCAGCTCACCACCTCCGGGATGGGTCATTCAGTACTTC. It yields the protein CASSPPPGWVIQYF.

This clonotype was observed a handful of times. This chain links TRBV11-2 with TRBJ2-2; D may be TRBD2 (5 bases). The V and J ends lost 9 bases and 9 bases respectively, with 14 bases between them. This CDR3 comprises 12 residues. Germline V CDR1 and CDR2: SGHAT, FQNNGV. Here the CDR3 DNA reads TGTGCCAGTGGACTCGAGAATAGGGAGCTGTTTTTT. Amino acid sequence: CASGLENRELFF.

The sample holds many counts of this clonotype. The chain is built from TRBV5-1 and TRBJ1-1, with 7 nucleotides matching TRBD1. Looked up from germline, CDR1 is SGHRS and CDR2 is YFSETQ. The CDR3 contains 19 residues. V shed 0 bases and J 0 bases; nucleotides not matched to a gene: 14. This CDR3 reads CASSLDLGGGTAMNTEAFF. The CDR3 bases are TGCGCCAGCAGCTTGGATTTAGGGGGCGGGACAGCCATGAACACTGAAGCTTTCTTT.

This clonotype was recorded many times. The CDR3 region is CASSEGQGKNIQYF. Written as DNA, the CDR3 is TGTGCCAGCAGCGAAGGACAGGGAAAAAACATTCAGTACTTC. The gene calls are TRBV6-5 and TRBJ2-4, with 8 bases fitting TRBD1. CDR3 length: 14 amino acids. V shed 6 bases and J 4 bases; nucleotides not matched to a gene: 5. Germline loops: CDR1 MNHEY, CDR2 SVGAGI.

This clonotype was seen many times. The V call is TRBV4-1, the J call TRBJ2-1; 14 bases line up with TRBD2. V was clipped by 3 bases and J by 7 bases; unmatched bases: 11. The CDR3 is made up of 18 amino acids. Germline V gives CDR1 MGHRA, CDR2 YSYEKL. This CDR3 is CASSQGTSGREEGNEQFF. The DNA for the CDR3 is TGCGCCAGCAGCCAGGGGACTAGCGGGAGAGAGGAGGGTAATGAGCAGTTCTTC.

The V and J genes are TRBV2 and TRBJ2-1; 11 bases are a match to TRBD2. This CDR3 comprises 15 residues. Germline lookup yields CDR1 SNHLY and CDR2 FYNNEI. Trimming took 4 bases from V and 7 from J; bases not matched to a gene: 6. The CDR3 sequence is CASSGSSGRINEQFF. CDR3 nucleotides: TGTGCCAGCAGTGGTTCTAGCGGGAGGATAAATGAGCAGTTCTTC.